This TCR beta chain was obtained from a study of tissue T cells after allogeneic stem cell transplantation. Study-level points and caveats: Shared clones across patients were few; motif clustering revealed tissue-specific shared signatures. Tissue-detected TCR repertoire was only partly captured by blood and spleen T cells. Some tissue clones might be persisting host cells; their alloreactivity or antigen specificity was not determined.

V was clipped by 5 bases and J by 6 bases, with 15 bases between them. Per germline, CDR1 SGHTA and CDR2 FQGTGA. The CDR3 sequence is 14 residues long. The data were produced by immunoSEQ multiplex PCR, yet TCRdb's version contains in-frame clones alone and is incomplete. The data show more than 9,000 clones, approximately 70% seen once. Comments on this clone: As yet, its antigen is unknown.

The source is a woman aged 18 to 55 with breast cancer. The rearrangement joins TRBV7-3 to TRBJ2-3; maybe TRBD1 (6 bases). This sample comprised tissue from the right colon, obtained at autopsy. The CDR3 nucleotides are TGTGCCAGCAGCCCTCTAGGGGGTGGGGATACGCAGTATTTT. This sequence encodes CASSPLGGGDTQYF.